What follows are 17 T cell receptor beta chains derived from one specimen sequenced in a study of shared clonotypes between healthy human individuals. The data were produced by immunoSEQ multiplex PCR, yet TCRdb's version contains in-frame clones alone and is incomplete. The sample gives fewer than 850,000 clones, about nine tenths of which show up once; 30% to 40% is in the top ten. The sequencing sample was made of memory CD8+ T cells from PBMCs. The subset denotes: CD45RO+ cells pooled with CCR7-negative TemRA cells. The receptors were sampled from a man between 18 and 35 years old in good health. Some clones in this sample may be carry-over from other donors' samples.

This chain links TRBV11-3 with TRBJ2-5; TRBD1 might be the D (6 bases). V was shortened by 5 bases and J by 7 bases, with 14 bases between the two germline ends. This CDR3 has 13 amino acids. Germline CDR1 and CDR2: SGHNT and YENEEA. CDR3 loop: CASSHRDRGTQYF. The CDR3 DNA sequence: TGTGCCAGCAGCCACAGGGATCGAGGGACCCAGTACTTC. The full variable domain, completed using reference TRBV11-3 and TRBJ2-5, is EAGVVQSPRYKIIEKKQPVAFWCNPISGHNTLYWYLQNLGQGPELLIRYENEEAVDDSQLPKDRFSAERLKGVDSTLKIQPAELGDSAVYLCASSHRDRGTQYFGPGTRLLVL.

This chain links TRBV5-1 with TRBJ2-1; D assignment may be TRBD1 or TRBD2 (6 bases each). Germline CDR1 reads SGHRS; CDR2 reads YFSETQ. Trimming stripped 2 bases from V and 0 bases from J, with 12 bases between. There are 16 residues in the CDR3. The CDR3: CASSFGGPGSYNEQFF. CDR3 DNA sequence: TGCGCCAGCAGCTTTGGGGGGCCTGGCTCCTACAATGAGCAGTTCTTC.

Points on this clone: This CDR3 is also generated by other DNA sequences in the sample. V gene TRBV7-9 combines with J gene TRBJ2-1, with no clear D. The CDR3 length is 10 residues. Between the trimmed V and J ends, which lost 3 bases and 8 bases, there was a span of 2 bases. Germline CDR1 SEHNR, CDR2 FQNEAQ (reference sequence). CDR3 loop: CASSFDEQFF. The CDR3 DNA is TGTGCCAGCAGCTTCGATGAGCAGTTCTTC.

The chain couples TRBV4-1 to TRBJ2-3; 11 bases match TRBD2. The CDR3 is made up of 17 amino acids. Per the germline V gene, CDR1 is MGHRA and CDR2 is YSYEKL. The V gene end was trimmed by 1 base and the J gene end by 6 bases; junction bases not matched to a gene: 9. The DNA of the CDR3 is TGCGCCAGCAGCCAAGGAGCTAGCGGGAGGCCGGGTGATACGCAGTATTTT. Residues: CASSQGASGRPGDTQYF.

This chain links TRBV19 with TRBJ2-1; perhaps TRBD2 as D (6 bases). CDR1 LNHDA and CDR2 SQIVND come from the germline V gene (reference sequence). The CDR3 consists of 15 residues. The V and J ends lost 5 bases and 5 bases respectively, with 16 bases between them. The CDR3 sequence is CASSGLEGLNNEQFF. The CDR3 coding sequence is TGTGCCAGTAGTGGGTTAGAGGGACTCAACAATGAGCAGTTCTTC. The variable domain in full, with the rest retrieved from reference TRBV19 and TRBJ2-1, is DGGITQSPKYLFRKEGQNVTLSCEQNLNHDAMYWYRQDPGQGLRLIYYSQIVNDFQKGDIAEGYSVSREKKESFPLTVTSAQKNPTAFYLCASSGLEGLNNEQFFGPGTRLTVL.

There are a few counts of this clone. Other DNA sequences of this sample code for an identical CDR3. V gene TRBV27 combines with J gene TRBJ2-7; weak D call: TRBD1 (5 bases). In germline, CDR1 is MNHEY, CDR2 SMNVEV (reference sequence). Trimming left V 2 bases short and J 3 bases short, with 5 bases between. The CDR3 runs to 12 residues. The CDR3, as DNA: TGTGCCAGCAGTTTAACAGGCTACGAGCAGTACTTC. It specifies CASSLTGYEQYF.

The chain couples TRBV9 to TRBJ2-7, with TRBD2 matching 12 bases. J was trimmed by 5 bases and V by 4 bases; bases with no gene match: 7. The CDR3 runs 15 residues. CDR1 is SGDLS, CDR2 YYNGEE, per germline. In DNA form, the CDR3 reads TGTGCCAGCAGCCCACTGACTAGCGGGAGCAACGAGCAGTACTTC. Its protein is CASSPLTSGSNEQYF.

This clone was seen once. The chain uses TRBV7-9 and TRBJ2-5; no clear D. Germline V CDR1 and CDR2: SEHNR, FQNEAQ (reference sequence). Trimming cost V 7 bases and J 4 bases, with 10 bases left between them. The length of the CDR3 is 12 residues. CDR3 sequence (DNA): TGTGCCAGCAACTACGGGCGAGAGACCCAGTACTTC. This encodes CASNYGRETQYF. Full variable domain (rest looked up from reference TRBV7-9 and TRBJ2-5): DTGVSQNPRHKITKRGQNVTFRCDPISEHNRLYWYRQTLGQGPEFLTYFQNEAQLEKSRLLSDRFSAERPKGSFSTLEIQRTEQGDSAMYLCASNYGRETQYFGPGTRLLVL.

This chain uses TRBV5-6 with TRBJ1-2, with 8 bases lining up with TRBD1. The CDR3 spans 11 residues. Germline V gene sequence: CDR1 SGHDT, CDR2 YYEEEE. V gave up 4 bases and J gave up 12 bases; unmatched junction bases: 5. Here the CDR3 DNA reads TGTGCCAGCAGCATAGGACAGGGACACACCTTC. Translated, it gives CASSIGQGHTF.

The gene calls are TRBV6-5 and TRBJ1-2; D uncertain. The germline CDR1 and CDR2 sequences are MNHEY and SVGAGI. This CDR3 has 13 amino acids. The V end lost 5 bases, the J end lost 2 bases, and 9 bases lay between the germline ends. The CDR3 here is CASSPQENYGYTF. CDR3 DNA sequence: TGTGCCAGCAGTCCGCAGGAGAACTATGGCTACACCTTC.

V usage is TRBV5-1 and J usage is TRBJ1-2, with D tentatively TRBD1 (6 bases). The V end was cut by 2 bases, the J end by 8 bases, with 25 bases between. The CDR3 extends over 17 amino acids. CDR1 and CDR2 (germline): SGHRS, YFSETQ. The CDR3 region is CASSLVGGRRNPWGYTF. In DNA form, the CDR3 reads TGCGCCAGCAGCTTAGTAGGGGGGCGCCGGAATCCTTGGGGCTACACCTTC.

The chain uses TRBV28 and TRBJ2-7; no reliable D call. V lost 4 bases and J 2 bases, leaving 9 bases between the germline ends. The CDR3 loop spans 13 amino acids. Germline V lookup: CDR1 MDHEN, CDR2 SYDVKM. The CDR3 region is CASSWAGTYEQYF. The CDR3 DNA reads TGTGCCAGCAGTTGGGCTGGGACCTACGAGCAGTACTTC.

Concerning this clone itself: Other DNA sequences in the sample encode the same CDR3. The gene calls are TRBV7-9 and TRBJ2-1; no firm D call. CDR1 is SEHNR and CDR2 is FQNEAQ in the germline V gene (reference sequence). The CDR3 is 12 amino acids. V lost 5 bases to trimming and J lost 4 bases, with 6 bases between them. CDR3 in DNA: TGTGCCAGCAGCCCCGGATACAATGAGCAGTTCTTC. It codes for CASSPGYNEQFF.

V usage is TRBV7-8 and J usage is TRBJ1-5, with D uncertain. The germline V gene has CDR1 SGHVS and CDR2 FQNEAQ. V lost 0 bases, J lost 0 bases, and 27 bases lay in between. This CDR3 spans 22 amino acids. The CDR3 nucleotides read TGTGCCAGCAGCTTAGCGCCGCTAGCCAGCACGGAAAAAACCTATAGCAATCAGCCCCAGCATTTT. Translated: CASSLAPLASTEKTYSNQPQHF.

The gene calls are TRBV19 and TRBJ2-3; D remains unclear. Germline-derived CDR1 and CDR2 are LNHDA and SQIVND (reference sequence). Trimming removed 8 bases at V and 8 bases at J, with 11 bases between. The CDR3 loop spans 11 amino acids. The CDR3 is CASGLLGTQYF. For the CDR3, the DNA is TGTGCCAGTGGCCTTCTTGGTACGCAGTATTTT. The whole variable domain, filled in from reference TRBV19 and TRBJ2-3, reads DGGITQSPKYLFRKEGQNVTLSCEQNLNHDAMYWYRQDPGQGLRLIYYSQIVNDFQKGDIAEGYSVSREKKESFPLTVTSAQKNPTAFYLCASGLLGTQYFGPGTRLTVL.

The DNA for the CDR3 is TGTGCCAGCAGTTACGGGACCTCCGGTTGGTACGAGCAGTACTTC. Translated, it gives CASSYGTSGWYEQYF. The chain recombines TRBV6-5 with TRBJ2-7, with D perhaps being TRBD1 or TRBD2 (5 bases each). Between the trimmed V and J ends, which lost 2 bases and 4 bases, there was a span of 15 bases. Germline V gives CDR1 MNHEY, CDR2 SVGAGI. The CDR3 is 15 residues long.

The sample holds a few counts of this clone. The chain couples TRBV7-9 to TRBJ1-3, with 7 bases identical to TRBD1. Germline V lookup: CDR1 SEHNR, CDR2 FQNEAQ (reference sequence). This CDR3 spans 18 amino acids. Germline trimming cut 5 bases from V and 6 bases from J; bases unmatched to any gene: 19. In DNA, the CDR3 is TGTGCCAGCAGCCCTCGACAGGGAAACGTCCTTAACGAAAACACCATATATTTT. Translation gives CASSPRQGNVLNENTIYF.